This T cell receptor (beta chain) was recovered during a study of blood T cell repertoires in COVID-19. Study-wide background: PBMCs, B-cell-depleted T cells, or T cells were the source of the cDNA or gDNA that made up the material.

Per the original data handling: Estimation of nucleated cell counts was performed using reference gene primer amplification. Profiled with immunoSEQ multiplex PCR; TCRdb holds only in-frame clones, not every one. The V and J calls and clone size were taken over from that table, and D and trimming were inferred from the DNA. The sample contains 60,000 to 70,000 clones, 86% of which appear only once. This clone was counted once. The ends were cut back, 3 bases at V and 1 base at J, with 10 bases in the middle. Germline CDR1 is SGHTA and CDR2 is FQGTGA. The CDR3 length is 14 residues. V and J are TRBV7-3 and TRBJ2-7; tentatively, D is TRBD1 (5 bases). Specimen: peripheral blood. This TCR came from a woman aged 55-69 years with acute or convalescent COVID-19. The CDR3 protein is CASSLTAQSYEQYF. Here the CDR3 DNA reads TGTGCCAGCAGCTTGACAGCCCAATCCTACGAGCAGTACTTC.